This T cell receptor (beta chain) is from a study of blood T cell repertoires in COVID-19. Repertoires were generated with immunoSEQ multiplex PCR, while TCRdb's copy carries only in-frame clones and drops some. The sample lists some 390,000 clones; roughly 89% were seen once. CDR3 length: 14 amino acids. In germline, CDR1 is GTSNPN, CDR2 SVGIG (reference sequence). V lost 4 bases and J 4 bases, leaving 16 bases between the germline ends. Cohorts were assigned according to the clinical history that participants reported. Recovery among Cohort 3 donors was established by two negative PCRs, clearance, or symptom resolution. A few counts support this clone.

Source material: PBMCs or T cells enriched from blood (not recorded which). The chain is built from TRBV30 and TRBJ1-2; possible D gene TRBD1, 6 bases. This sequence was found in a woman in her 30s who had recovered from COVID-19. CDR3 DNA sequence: TGTGCCTGGACAGCGGGGGCGGATAGCTATGGCTACACCTTC. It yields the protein CAWTAGADSYGYTF.